A single sample is the source of the 7 T cell receptor beta chains below, sequenced in a study of blood T cells in healthy people across ages. Combining a sample-barcoded 5' primer with a J-beta primer mix, a second PCR ran for about 7 to 12 cycles. TCRdb re-derived calls from the 5' RACE reads in MiXCR, one entry per CDR3 protein. The sample carries over a million distinct CDR3 sequences, approximately 26% recorded once. These data were likewise used in another study, on T cells of mothers and their children.

The specimen sequenced was blood. The receptor source for this set is a girl aged 2 to 9 in good health.

This chain joins TRBV10-3 and TRBJ1-2, with D possibly matching TRBD1 (6 bases). V was pared by 4 bases and J by 6 bases, with 9 bases between. From germline, CDR1 is ENHRY and CDR2 SYGVKD. The CDR3 covers 12 residues. The CDR3 loop is CAISGQGNGYTF. The CDR3, as DNA: TGTGCCATCAGTGGGCAGGGGAATGGCTACACCTTC.

The chain has TRBV4-1 and TRBJ1-4; 7 bases match TRBD1. Germline V CDR1 and CDR2: MGHRA, YSYEKL. The V segment lost 1 base and the J segment 14 bases; nucleotides outside the gene matches: 13. There are 15 residues in the CDR3. CDR3 protein: CASSQALGTAPGLFF. The CDR3 bases are TGCGCCAGCAGCCAAGCACTCGGGACAGCCCCCGGCCTGTTTTTT.

The V gene is TRBV6-5, the J gene TRBJ2-7; TRBD1 agrees at 7 bases. CDR1 and CDR2 from the germline V gene are MNHEY and SVGAGI. The CDR3 sequence is 15 residues long. The V and J ends lost 6 bases and 4 bases, in that order; junction bases with no gene match: 12. CDR3 sequence: CASSYTTGKVYEQYF. In DNA, the CDR3 is TGTGCCAGCAGCTATACGACAGGGAAGGTGTACGAGCAGTACTTC.

Only a few counts were recorded for this clonotype. Relative to the germline gene, one junction end is altered; a read error may explain this. Written as DNA, the CDR3 is TGCGCCAGCAGCTTGGCTCAGGGCTATGGCTACACCTTC. Translation: CASSLAQGYGYTF. V gene TRBV7-9 combines with J gene TRBJ1-2; a possible D gene is TRBD1 (5 bases). Looked up from germline, CDR1 is SEHNR and CDR2 is FQNEAQ (reference sequence). CDR3 size: 13 residues.

The chain employs TRBV11-2 and TRBJ2-3, with D hard to call. CDR3 length: 14 amino acids. Germline CDR1 SGHAT, CDR2 FQNNGV. V lost 1 base, J lost 2 bases, and 7 bases lay in between. The CDR3 reads CASSLAADTDTQYF. CDR3 in DNA: TGTGCCAGCAGCTTAGCTGCCGACACAGATACGCAGTATTTT.

This rearrangement joins TRBV4-1 to TRBJ1-6; no firm D call. CDR3 length equals 17 residues. Germline V gene sequence: CDR1 MGHRA, CDR2 YSYEKL. V lost 4 bases and J lost 9, with 22 bases in between. The CDR3 nucleotides are TGCGCCAGCAGCCCTTATTTCCCTCGGGAAGGAGGTTCACCCCTCCACTTT. As protein: CASSPYFPREGGSPLHF.

The sample holds a few counts of this clonotype. The rearrangement uses TRBV20-1 and TRBJ2-3; 8 bases agree with TRBD1. The germline V gene has CDR1 DFQATT and CDR2 SNEGSKA (reference sequence). This CDR3 region has 14 residues. V lost 1 base, J lost 0 bases, and 0 bases stayed unmatched. CDR3 nucleotide sequence: TGCAGTGCTAGAGGACAGGGGAGCACAGATACGCAGTATTTT. Amino acid sequence: CSARGQGSTDTQYF.